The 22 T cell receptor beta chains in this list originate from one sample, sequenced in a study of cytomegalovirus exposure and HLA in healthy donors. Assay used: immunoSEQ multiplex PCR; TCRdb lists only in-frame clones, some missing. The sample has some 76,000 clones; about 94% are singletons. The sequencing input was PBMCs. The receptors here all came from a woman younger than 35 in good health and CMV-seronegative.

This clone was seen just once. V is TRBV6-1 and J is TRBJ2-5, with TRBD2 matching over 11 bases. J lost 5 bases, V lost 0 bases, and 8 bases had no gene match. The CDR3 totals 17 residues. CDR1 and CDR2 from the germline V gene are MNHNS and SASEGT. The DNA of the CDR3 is TGTGCCAGCAGTGAAGCCTTAATAGCGGGAGGGGGGGAGACCCAGTACTTC. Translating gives CASSEALIAGGGETQYF.

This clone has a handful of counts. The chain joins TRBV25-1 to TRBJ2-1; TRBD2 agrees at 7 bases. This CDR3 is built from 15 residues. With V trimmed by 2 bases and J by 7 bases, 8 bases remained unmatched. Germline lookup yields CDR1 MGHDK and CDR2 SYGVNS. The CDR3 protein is CASSEGAGEVNEQFF. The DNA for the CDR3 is TGTGCCAGCAGTGAAGGGGCGGGAGAGGTTAATGAGCAGTTCTTC.

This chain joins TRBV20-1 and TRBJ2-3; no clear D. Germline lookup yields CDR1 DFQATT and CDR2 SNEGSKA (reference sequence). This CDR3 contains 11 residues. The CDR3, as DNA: TGCAGGGCCGAACGCACAGATACGCAGTATTTT. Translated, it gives CRAERTDTQYF.

The CDR3 bases are TGTGCCACCTCTTTGGAGGCCCTCACCTACGAGCAGTACTTC. Translated, it gives CATSLEALTYEQYF. J is TRBJ2-7 and V is TRBV19; maybe TRBD2 (5 bases). The CDR3 spans 14 residues. Germline V gene sequence: CDR1 LNHDA, CDR2 SQIVND (reference sequence). The germline V and J ends were trimmed by 10 bases and 2 bases, with 18 bases remaining between them.

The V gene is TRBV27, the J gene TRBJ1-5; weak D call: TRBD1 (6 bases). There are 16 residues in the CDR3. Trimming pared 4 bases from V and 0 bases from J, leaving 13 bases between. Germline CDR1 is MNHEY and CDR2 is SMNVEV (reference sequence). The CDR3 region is CASSSQGGGSNQPQHF. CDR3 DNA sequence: TGTGCCAGCAGTTCCCAAGGGGGGGGTAGCAATCAGCCCCAGCATTTT.

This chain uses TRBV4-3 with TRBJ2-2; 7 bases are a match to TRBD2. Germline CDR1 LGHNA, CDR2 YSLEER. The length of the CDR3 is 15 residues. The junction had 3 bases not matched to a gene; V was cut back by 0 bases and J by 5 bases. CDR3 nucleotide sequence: TGCGCCAGCAGCCAAGATCTCGGGGGGACCGGGGAGCTGTTTTTT. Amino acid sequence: CASSQDLGGTGELFF.

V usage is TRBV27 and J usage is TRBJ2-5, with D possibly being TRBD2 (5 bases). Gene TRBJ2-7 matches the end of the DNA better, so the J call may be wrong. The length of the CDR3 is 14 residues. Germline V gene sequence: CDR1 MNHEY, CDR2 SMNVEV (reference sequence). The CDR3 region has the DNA TGTGCCAGCAGTCTAAAAGCGGCAACCTACGAGCAGTACTTC. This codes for CASSLKAATYEQYF.

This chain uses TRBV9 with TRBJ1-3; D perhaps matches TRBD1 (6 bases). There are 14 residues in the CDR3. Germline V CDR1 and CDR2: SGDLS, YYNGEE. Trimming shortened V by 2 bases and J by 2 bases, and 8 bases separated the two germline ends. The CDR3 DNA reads TGTGCCAGCAGCGTGGGGGCGCCTGGAAACACCATATATTTT. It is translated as CASSVGAPGNTIYF.

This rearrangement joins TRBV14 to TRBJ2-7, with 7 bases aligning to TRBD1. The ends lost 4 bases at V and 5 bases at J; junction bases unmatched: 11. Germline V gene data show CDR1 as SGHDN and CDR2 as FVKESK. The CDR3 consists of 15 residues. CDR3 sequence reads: CASSPTGAQWDEQYF. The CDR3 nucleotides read TGTGCCAGCAGCCCTACAGGGGCCCAATGGGACGAGCAGTACTTC.

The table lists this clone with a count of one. In DNA form, the CDR3 reads TGTGCCAGCAGTTTAGAGACAGGACCCTACGAGCAGTACTTC. It translates to CASSLETGPYEQYF. This rearrangement joins TRBV28 to TRBJ2-7, with a possible D match to TRBD1 (6 bases). Trimming shortened V by 2 bases and J by 2 bases, and 10 bases separated the two germline ends. The CDR3 has 14 residues. Germline CDR1 and CDR2: MDHEN and SYDVKM.

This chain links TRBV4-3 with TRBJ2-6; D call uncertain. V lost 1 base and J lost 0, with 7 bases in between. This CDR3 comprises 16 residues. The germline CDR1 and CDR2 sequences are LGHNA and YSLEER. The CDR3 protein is CASSQGAASGANVLTF. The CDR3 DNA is TGCGCCAGCAGCCAAGGGGCAGCCTCTGGGGCCAACGTCCTGACTTTC.

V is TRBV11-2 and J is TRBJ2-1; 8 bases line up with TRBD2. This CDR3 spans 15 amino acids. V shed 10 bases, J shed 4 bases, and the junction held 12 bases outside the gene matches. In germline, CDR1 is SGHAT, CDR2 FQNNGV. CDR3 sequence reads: CATWRGSGTYNEQFF. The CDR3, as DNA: TGTGCCACTTGGAGGGGTAGCGGGACTTACAATGAGCAGTTCTTC.

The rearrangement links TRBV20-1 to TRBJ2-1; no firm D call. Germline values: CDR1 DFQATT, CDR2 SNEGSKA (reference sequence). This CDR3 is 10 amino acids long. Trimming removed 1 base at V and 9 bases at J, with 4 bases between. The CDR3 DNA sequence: TGCAGTGCTAGAGCGGGTGAGCAGTTCTTC. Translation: CSARAGEQFF.

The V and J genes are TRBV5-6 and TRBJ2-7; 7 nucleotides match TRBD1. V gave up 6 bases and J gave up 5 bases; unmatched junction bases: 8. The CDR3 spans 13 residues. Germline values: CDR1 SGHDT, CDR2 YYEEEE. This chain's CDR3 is CASTPQGRDEQYF. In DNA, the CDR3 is TGTGCCAGCACCCCACAGGGGCGCGACGAGCAGTACTTC.

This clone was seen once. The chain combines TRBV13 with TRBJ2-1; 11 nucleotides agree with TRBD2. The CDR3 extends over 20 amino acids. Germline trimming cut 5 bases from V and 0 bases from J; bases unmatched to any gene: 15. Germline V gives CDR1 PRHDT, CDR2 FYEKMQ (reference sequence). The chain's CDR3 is CASSTPGLAGGRSSYNEQFF. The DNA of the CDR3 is TGTGCCAGCAGCACCCCCGGACTAGCGGGCGGCAGGAGCTCCTACAATGAGCAGTTCTTC.

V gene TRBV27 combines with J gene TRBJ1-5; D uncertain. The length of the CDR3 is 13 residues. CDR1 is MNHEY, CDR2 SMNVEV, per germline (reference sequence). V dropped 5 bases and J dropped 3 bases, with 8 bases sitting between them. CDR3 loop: CASSEGYNQPQHF. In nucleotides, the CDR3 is TGTGCCAGCAGTGAGGGTTACAATCAGCCCCAGCATTTT.

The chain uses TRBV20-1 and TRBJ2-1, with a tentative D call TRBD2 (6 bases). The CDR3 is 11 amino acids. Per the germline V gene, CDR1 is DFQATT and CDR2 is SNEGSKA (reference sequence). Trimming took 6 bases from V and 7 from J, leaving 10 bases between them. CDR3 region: CSAIGRNEQFF. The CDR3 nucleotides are TGCAGTGCCATAGGGAGGAATGAGCAGTTCTTC.

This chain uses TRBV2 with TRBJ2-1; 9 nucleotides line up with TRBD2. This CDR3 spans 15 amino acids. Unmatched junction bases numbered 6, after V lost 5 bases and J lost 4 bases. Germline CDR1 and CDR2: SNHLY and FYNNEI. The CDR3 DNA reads TGTGCCAGCAGTCCCGGGACTAGCTCATACAATGAGCAGTTCTTC. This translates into CASSPGTSSYNEQFF.

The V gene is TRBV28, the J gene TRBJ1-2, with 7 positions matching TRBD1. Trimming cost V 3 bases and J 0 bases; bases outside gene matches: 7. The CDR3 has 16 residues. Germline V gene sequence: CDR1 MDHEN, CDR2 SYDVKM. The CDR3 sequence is CASSFGAGTANYGYTF. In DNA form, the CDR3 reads TGTGCCAGCAGTTTTGGCGCCGGGACAGCTAACTATGGCTACACCTTC.

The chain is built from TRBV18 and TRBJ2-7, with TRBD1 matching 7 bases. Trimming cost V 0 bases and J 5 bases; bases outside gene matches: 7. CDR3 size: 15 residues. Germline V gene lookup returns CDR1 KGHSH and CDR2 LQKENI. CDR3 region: CASSPPLQGFDEQYF. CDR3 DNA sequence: TGTGCCAGCTCACCACCGCTACAGGGGTTCGACGAGCAGTACTTC.

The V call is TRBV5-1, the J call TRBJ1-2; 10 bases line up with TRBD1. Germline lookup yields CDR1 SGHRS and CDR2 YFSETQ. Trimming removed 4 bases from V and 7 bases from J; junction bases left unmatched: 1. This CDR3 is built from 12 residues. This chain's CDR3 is CASSRDRGGYTF. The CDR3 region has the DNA TGCGCCAGCAGCCGGGACAGGGGTGGCTACACCTTC.

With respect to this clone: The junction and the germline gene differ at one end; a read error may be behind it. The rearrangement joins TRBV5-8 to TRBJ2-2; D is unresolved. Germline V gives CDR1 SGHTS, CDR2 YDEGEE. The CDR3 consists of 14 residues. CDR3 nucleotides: TGTGCCAGCAGCTTGGAGCCGAATACCGGGGAGCTGTTTTTT. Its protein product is CASSLEPNTGELFF.